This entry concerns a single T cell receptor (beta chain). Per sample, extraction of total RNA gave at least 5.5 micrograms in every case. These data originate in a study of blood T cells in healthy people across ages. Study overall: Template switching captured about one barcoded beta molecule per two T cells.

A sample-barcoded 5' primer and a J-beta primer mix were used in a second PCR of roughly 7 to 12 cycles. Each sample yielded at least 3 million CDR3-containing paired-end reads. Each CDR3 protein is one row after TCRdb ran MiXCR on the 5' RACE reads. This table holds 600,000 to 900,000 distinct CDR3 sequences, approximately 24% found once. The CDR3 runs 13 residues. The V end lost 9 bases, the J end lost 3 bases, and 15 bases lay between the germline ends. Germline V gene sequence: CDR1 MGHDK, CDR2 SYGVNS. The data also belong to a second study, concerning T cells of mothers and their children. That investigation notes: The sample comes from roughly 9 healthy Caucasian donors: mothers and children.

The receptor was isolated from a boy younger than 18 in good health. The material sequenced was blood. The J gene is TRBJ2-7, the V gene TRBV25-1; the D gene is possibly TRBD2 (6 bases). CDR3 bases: TGTGCCAGTTGGGGGGTAGGTTACTACGAGCAGTACTTC. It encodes CASWGVGYYEQYF.